A single sample gave rise to the 14 T cell receptor beta chains below, sequenced in a study of PD-L1 blockade in urothelial cancer. Here immunoSEQ multiplex PCR was the method, and the copy in TCRdb shows in-frame clones only, minus some. Among tens of thousands of clones, roughly 84% were seen once, and the ten largest hold approximately 4.7%. The sample consisted of PBMCs, taken around atezolizumab (anti-PD-L1) treatment. Source of these receptors: a man between 70 and 80 years old with urothelial cancer.

The count of this clone is one. CDR3 sequence: CAIRDKGQGPYEQYF. CDR3 DNA: TGTGCCATCAGGGACAAGGGACAGGGACCCTACGAGCAGTACTTC. This rearrangement joins TRBV10-3 to TRBJ2-5, with 9 nucleotides matching TRBD1. The DNA end favors TRBJ2-7, so the J call may be wrong. Germline V gives CDR1 ENHRY, CDR2 SYGVKD. The CDR3 runs to 15 residues.

The V and J genes are TRBV27 and TRBJ2-4; 16 positions agree with TRBD2. The CDR3 length is 18 residues. The germline V gene encodes CDR1 MNHEY and CDR2 SMNVEV (reference sequence). V lost 6 bases to trimming and J lost 2 bases; unmatched junction nucleotides: 7. The CDR3 here is CASRPGTSGGGTKNIQYF. The CDR3 bases are TGTGCCAGCAGACCCGGGACTAGCGGGGGGGGGACCAAAAACATTCAGTACTTC.

V and J are TRBV5-1 and TRBJ2-2, with 7 bases identical to TRBD2. The V gene end was trimmed by 4 bases and the J gene end by 0 bases; junction bases not matched to a gene: 3. The CDR3 is 15 residues long. Germline V gene data show CDR1 as SGHRS and CDR2 as YFSETQ. The CDR3 bases are TGCGCCAGCAGCGGGGGACTAACGAACACCGGGGAGCTGTTTTTT. Translation gives CASSGGLTNTGELFF.

This clone was seen only once. This rearrangement joins TRBV29-1 to TRBJ1-1; the match to TRBD1 covers 8 bases. The V gene end was trimmed by 5 bases and the J gene end by 4 bases; junction bases not matched to a gene: 6. Germline V gene lookup returns CDR1 SQVTM and CDR2 ANQGSEA. CDR3 length: 13 amino acids. The CDR3 region has the DNA TGCAGCGTTTGGAGACAGGGGAGCACTGAAGCTTTCTTT. This gives the protein CSVWRQGSTEAFF.

This clone has only one observation. The chain employs TRBV5-1 and TRBJ2-5; 9 nucleotides line up with TRBD2. The J call is in doubt because the DNA end fits TRBJ2-7 better. CDR1 is SGHRS, CDR2 YFSETQ, per germline. CDR3 size: 17 residues. CDR3 in DNA: TGCGCCAGCAGCTTGAATGCGGGGGGGCAGGGGTCCTACGAGCAGTACTTC. Protein: CASSLNAGGQGSYEQYF.

In this sample, this clone turned up once. The chain couples TRBV7-9 to TRBJ2-7, with 11 bases identical to TRBD2. Losses at the gene ends were 1 base for V and 6 bases for J; bases not matched to a gene: 11. The CDR3 length is 17 residues. Germline V gene sequence: CDR1 SEHNR, CDR2 FQNEAQ (reference sequence). The CDR3 DNA reads TGTGCCAGCAGCTTAGAGCGGTCGACTAGCGGGACGGGCGAGCAGTACTTC. Residues: CASSLERSTSGTGEQYF.

The rearrangement links TRBV19 to TRBJ1-5; D possibly corresponds to TRBD1 (6 bases). Per the germline V gene, CDR1 is LNHDA and CDR2 is SQIVND (reference sequence). The V and J ends lost 2 bases and 6 bases respectively, with 8 bases between them. The CDR3 runs 13 residues. The CDR3 region has the DNA TGTGCCAGTAGTATACAGGGGACTCAGCCCCAGCATTTT. As protein: CASSIQGTQPQHF.

The genes are TRBV19 and TRBJ1-3; 7 bases are shared with TRBD1. The CDR3 sequence is 15 residues long. Trimming removed 6 bases from V and 0 bases from J; junction bases left unmatched: 5. The germline V gene has CDR1 LNHDA and CDR2 SQIVND (reference sequence). The CDR3 region has the DNA TGTGCCAGTAGCCGACAGGGAAGCTCTGGAAACACCATATATTTT. Protein product: CASSRQGSSGNTIYF.

The rearrangement uses TRBV25-1 and TRBJ2-2, with D maybe TRBD1 (6 bases). Germline V gene sequence: CDR1 MGHDK, CDR2 SYGVNS. V lost 5 bases and J 1 base, leaving 11 bases between the germline ends. The CDR3 runs 15 residues. The CDR3 reads CASSTGHLNTGELFF. As DNA, the CDR3 is TGTGCCAGCAGTACGGGACACCTGAACACCGGGGAGCTGTTTTTT.

The genes are TRBV11-2 and TRBJ1-2; maybe TRBD1 (5 bases). Trimming shortened V by 5 bases and J by 6 bases, and 13 bases separated the two germline ends. CDR3 length: 13 residues. Looked up from germline, CDR1 is SGHAT and CDR2 is FQNNGV. The CDR3 region has the DNA TGTGCCAGCAGCCTAAACTCAGGGAATGGCTACACCTTC. It is translated as CASSLNSGNGYTF.

The V call is TRBV7-9, the J call TRBJ1-2; D is possibly TRBD1 (6 bases). Trimming took off 1 base at V and 4 bases at J, with 16 bases between the two ends. Germline CDR1 is SEHNR and CDR2 is FQNEAQ (reference sequence). The CDR3 loop spans 16 amino acids. The CDR3 DNA sequence: TGTGCCAGCAGCTTAGGCCCTATCAGACAGGCCTATGGCTACACCTTC. This gives the protein CASSLGPIRQAYGYTF.

The rearrangement uses TRBV7-8 and TRBJ2-1; perhaps TRBD2 as D (5 bases). CDR1 and CDR2 from the germline V gene are SGHVS and FQNEAQ. V was trimmed by 3 bases and J by 4 bases, leaving 7 bases between them. The CDR3 consists of 13 residues. DNA for the CDR3: TGTGCCAGCAGCTTTACGGGGTACAATGAGCAGTTCTTC. Translating gives CASSFTGYNEQFF. The complete variable domain, with remaining parts taken from reference TRBV7-8 and TRBJ2-1, reads GAGVSQSPRYKVAKRGQDVALRCDPISGHVSLFWYQQALGQGPEFLTYFQNEAQLDKSGLPSDRFFAERPEGSVSTLKIQRTQQEDSAVYLCASSFTGYNEQFFGPGTRLTVL.

This sequence joins TRBV19 and TRBJ2-5; no definite D call. This CDR3 spans 15 amino acids. CDR1 and CDR2 from the germline V gene are LNHDA and SQIVND (reference sequence). V shed 0 bases and J shed 2 bases, with 10 bases lying between them. The CDR3 spells CASSIEAGRQETQYF. For the CDR3, the DNA is TGTGCCAGTAGTATAGAGGCAGGCCGTCAAGAGACCCAGTACTTC.

The chain combines TRBV9 with TRBJ2-7; D unresolved. Trimming cost V 0 bases and J 2 bases, with 9 bases left between them. CDR1 is SGDLS and CDR2 is YYNGEE in the germline V gene. The CDR3 covers 14 residues. Here the CDR3 reads CASSVGVGPYEQYF. CDR3 in DNA: TGTGCCAGCAGCGTAGGTGTCGGTCCCTACGAGCAGTACTTC.